This is a list of T cell receptor beta chains from one sample in a study of tumor and adjacent non-tumor tissue in lung cancer. Each CDR3 protein gets one entry after TCRdb re-called the multiplex PCR reads with MiXCR. The table has 44,000 or so distinct CDR3 sequences, roughly two thirds seen once. Sequencing was carried out using distant non-tumor lung tissue. These receptors all come from a woman aged 40 to 50 with non-small cell lung cancer. CDR3s include the opening cysteine and the closing phenylalanine or tryptophan. Each record gives: D gene, J gene, clone size, V gene, CDR3 protein, CDR3 DNA. D genes are given only for firm matches. Clone size is shown for a subset of rows, as once, few, many or a class of expanded clone.

d_gene: NA; j_gene: TRBJ1-1; abundance: NA; v_gene: TRBV7-9; CDR3aa: CVSSSKTGHEAFF; CDR3nt: TGTGTCAGCAGCTCGAAGACAGGCCACGAAGCTTTCTTT
d_gene: NA; j_gene: TRBJ2-4; abundance: NA; v_gene: TRBV6-5; CDR3aa: CDSSYNPKNIRYF; CDR3nt: TGTGACAGCAGTTACAATCCCAAAAACATTCGGTACTTC
d_gene: TRBD2; j_gene: TRBJ2-1; abundance: NA; v_gene: TRBV4-2; CDR3aa: CASSKGLVDEQSF; CDR3nt: TGTGCCAGCAGCAAAGGACTAGTAGATGAGCAGTCCTTC
d_gene: NA; j_gene: TRBJ2-7; abundance: many; v_gene: TRBV20-1; CDR3aa: CSANGQSYEQYF; CDR3nt: TGCAGTGCTAACGGACAATCCTACGAGCAGTACTTC
d_gene: TRBD1; j_gene: TRBJ2-3; abundance: NA; v_gene: TRBV29-1; CDR3aa: CSVHETGGRGTQYF; CDR3nt: TGCAGCGTTCACGAGACAGGGGGGCGGGGTACGCAGTATTTT
d_gene: TRBD1; j_gene: TRBJ1-2; abundance: many; v_gene: TRBV5-6; CDR3aa: CASSVRDRGYYGYTF; CDR3nt: TGTGCCAGCAGCGTACGGGACAGGGGTTACTATGGCTACACCTTC
d_gene: NA; j_gene: TRBJ2-1; abundance: many; v_gene: TRBV10-3; CDR3aa: CAIKGASAAGDQFF; CDR3nt: TGTGCCATTAAAGGGGCCAGCGCGGCCGGTGATCAGTTCTTC
d_gene: TRBD1; j_gene: TRBJ2-3; abundance: many; v_gene: TRBV12-3/TRBV12-4; CDR3aa: CASRRAGTGGDTQYF; CDR3nt: TGTGCCAGCAGGAGGGCCGGGACAGGCGGAGATACGCAGTATTTT
d_gene: NA; j_gene: TRBJ2-7; abundance: NA; v_gene: TRBV6-5; CDR3aa: CASSSAGLTYEQYF; CDR3nt: TGTGCCAGCAGTTCTGCGGGGTTGACTTACGAGCAGTACTTC
d_gene: TRBD2; j_gene: TRBJ2-7; abundance: NA; v_gene: TRBV20-1; CDR3aa: CSAHGTSPSYEQYF; CDR3nt: TGCAGTGCACACGGGACTAGCCCCTCCTACGAGCAGTACTTT
d_gene: NA; j_gene: TRBJ2-6; abundance: NA; v_gene: TRBV11-2; CDR3aa: CASNWTDLSGASVLTF; CDR3nt: TGTGCCAGCAACTGGACAGACCTCTCTGGGGCCAGCGTCCTGACTTTC
d_gene: NA; j_gene: TRBJ1-2; abundance: NA; v_gene: TRBV6-1; CDR3aa: CASRTLGRDYDYTF; CDR3nt: TGTGCCAGCAGGACACTGGGGAGGGACTATGACTACACCTTC
d_gene: NA; j_gene: TRBJ1-6; abundance: many; v_gene: TRBV10-1; CDR3aa: CASSRDRENSPLHF; CDR3nt: TGCGCCAGCAGTCGGGACCGGGAGAATTCACCCCTCCACTTT
d_gene: TRBD2; j_gene: TRBJ2-1; abundance: many; v_gene: TRBV5-1; CDR3aa: CASSLGTSGNEQFF; CDR3nt: TGCGCCAGCAGCCTCGGGACTAGCGGCAATGAGCAGTTCTTC
d_gene: TRBD1; j_gene: TRBJ2-7; abundance: NA; v_gene: TRBV28; CDR3aa: CTSSFRTGGAQQYF; CDR3nt: TGTACCAGCAGTTTCAGGACAGGGGGCGCGCAGCAGTACTTC
d_gene: NA; j_gene: TRBJ2-2; abundance: NA; v_gene: TRBV29-1; CDR3aa: CSVTRGTGELFF; CDR3nt: TGCAGCGTCACTCGGGGCACCGGGGAGCTATTTTTT
d_gene: NA; j_gene: TRBJ2-5; abundance: NA; v_gene: TRBV6-5; CDR3aa: CANSPGWFETQYF; CDR3nt: TGTGCCAATAGTCCCGGGTGGTTTGAGACCCAGTACTTC
d_gene: NA; j_gene: TRBJ2-3; abundance: NA; v_gene: TRBV6-1; CDR3aa: CASSEGIPDMQYF; CDR3nt: TGTGCCAGCAGTGAAGGGATCCCAGATATGCAGTATTTT
d_gene: NA; j_gene: TRBJ1-5; abundance: many; v_gene: TRBV6-1; CDR3aa: CASSEAPINQPQHF; CDR3nt: TGTGCCAGCAGTGAAGCGCCTATCAATCAGCCCCAGCATTTT
d_gene: TRBD1; j_gene: TRBJ1-5; abundance: NA; v_gene: TRBV20-1; CDR3aa: CSARPGQGEGQPQHF; CDR3nt: TGCAGTGCTAGACCGGGACAGGGGGAGGGCCAGCCCCAGCATTTT
d_gene: TRBD2; j_gene: TRBJ2-1; abundance: NA; v_gene: TRBV4-1; CDR3aa: CASSQAGLEGLNEQFF; CDR3nt: TGCGCTAGCAGCCAAGCCGGACTAGAGGGACTTAATGAGCAGTTCTTC
d_gene: NA; j_gene: TRBJ1-2; abundance: NA; v_gene: TRBV28; CDR3aa: CAGRSPNVGRVYGYTF; CDR3nt: TGTGCCGGCAGATCCCCTAACGTGGGGAGGGTTTATGGCTACACCTTC
d_gene: NA; j_gene: TRBJ2-3; abundance: NA; v_gene: TRBV6-6; CDR3aa: CASGYLRNGDTQYF; CDR3nt: TGTGCCAGCGGTTACCTCCGGAACGGCGATACGCAGTATTTT
d_gene: TRBD1; j_gene: TRBJ1-6; abundance: NA; v_gene: TRBV20-1; CDR3aa: CSARVGQNNSPPHF; CDR3nt: TGCAGTGCTAGAGTGGGACAGAATAATTCACCCCCCCACTTT
d_gene: TRBD1; j_gene: TRBJ1-5; abundance: NA; v_gene: TRBV20-1; CDR3aa: CSALQGAGQSQHF; CDR3nt: TGCAGTGCTCTACAGGGGGCGGGTCAGTCCCAGCATTTT
d_gene: NA; j_gene: TRBJ2-7; abundance: NA; v_gene: TRBV6-2/TRBV6-3; CDR3aa: CAIITPGSQDEQYF; CDR3nt: TGTGCCATCATCACACCGGGGAGTCAGGACGAGCAGTACTTC
d_gene: NA; j_gene: TRBJ1-2; abundance: many; v_gene: TRBV5-1; CDR3aa: CASSMTDYGYTF; CDR3nt: TGCGCCAGCAGCATGACAGATTATGGCTACACCTTC
d_gene: NA; j_gene: TRBJ2-5; abundance: many; v_gene: TRBV5-4; CDR3aa: CASNAGAAGETQYF; CDR3nt: TGTGCCAGCAACGCAGGGGCGGCTGGAGAGACCCAGTACTTC
d_gene: NA; j_gene: TRBJ1-4; abundance: NA; v_gene: TRBV28; CDR3aa: CASSDLPGANLFF; CDR3nt: TGTGCCAGCAGTGACCTACCGGGGGCAAATTTGTTTTTT
d_gene: TRBD1; j_gene: TRBJ1-5; abundance: NA; v_gene: TRBV7-8; CDR3aa: CASSPQGAYNNQPQHF; CDR3nt: TGTGCCAGCAGCCCACAGGGGGCTTATAACAATCAGCCCCAACATTTT
d_gene: TRBD1; j_gene: TRBJ2-5; abundance: NA; v_gene: TRBV20-1; CDR3aa: CSAYPTGARQETQYF; CDR3nt: TGCAGTGCTTATCCGACAGGGGCCCGACAAGAGACCCAGTACTTC
d_gene: NA; j_gene: TRBJ1-3; abundance: many; v_gene: TRBV5-1; CDR3aa: CASSSADTYSGNTIYF; CDR3nt: TGCGCCAGCAGCTCTGCGGACACCTACTCTGGAAACACCATATATTTT
d_gene: NA; j_gene: TRBJ2-7; abundance: NA; v_gene: TRBV6-5; CDR3aa: CASSYSSGSYYEQYF; CDR3nt: TGTGCCAGCAGTTATTCTTCCGGGAGCTACTACGAGCAGTACTTC
d_gene: NA; j_gene: TRBJ2-4; abundance: NA; v_gene: TRBV6-5; CDR3aa: CASSPTVLHGVDIQCF; CDR3nt: TGTGCCAGCAGTCCCACCGTTCTCCATGGGGTCGACATTCAGTGCTTC
d_gene: NA; j_gene: TRBJ2-2; abundance: once; v_gene: TRBV5-1; CDR3aa: CASSSGQKNTGELFF; CDR3nt: TGCGCAAGCAGCTCCGGACAGAAGAACACCGGGGAGCTGTTTTTT
d_gene: NA; j_gene: TRBJ2-7; abundance: many; v_gene: TRBV29-1; CDR3aa: CSVSLPWGSYEQYF; CDR3nt: TGCAGCGTCTCACTCCCCTGGGGCTCCTACGAGCAGTACTTC
d_gene: TRBD1; j_gene: TRBJ1-2; abundance: once; v_gene: TRBV10-3; CDR3aa: CAIRNTGGGYGYIF; CDR3nt: TGTGCCATCAGGAATACAGGGGGTGGCTATGGCTACATCTTC
d_gene: NA; j_gene: TRBJ2-3; abundance: once; v_gene: TRBV6-4; CDR3aa: CASSPLTGGGDTQYF; CDR3nt: TGCGCCAGCAGTCCCTTGACGGGGGGCGGAGATACGCAGTATTTT
d_gene: NA; j_gene: TRBJ2-2; abundance: NA; v_gene: TRBV29-1; CDR3aa: CSVVSGELGELFF; CDR3nt: TGCAGCGTTGTATCGGGGGAGCTCGGGGAGCTGTTTTTT
d_gene: NA; j_gene: TRBJ1-5; abundance: many; v_gene: TRBV29-1; CDR3aa: CSARRGDSNQPQHF; CDR3nt: TGCAGCGCCCGGCGGGGGGATAGCAATCAGCCCCAGCATTTT
d_gene: TRBD1; j_gene: TRBJ2-2; abundance: NA; v_gene: TRBV5-1; CDR3aa: CASSLVRTGHTGELFF; CDR3nt: TGCGCCAGCAGCTTGGTAAGGACAGGGCACACCGGGGAGCTGTTTTTT
d_gene: TRBD2; j_gene: TRBJ2-1; abundance: few; v_gene: TRBV2; CDR3aa: CASNALAGGNNEQFF; CDR3nt: TGTGCCAGCAACGCCCTAGCGGGGGGGAACAATGAGCAGTTCTTC
d_gene: NA; j_gene: TRBJ2-3; abundance: many; v_gene: TRBV6-6; CDR3aa: CASSGRNTDTQYF; CDR3nt: TGTGCCAGCTCGGGTAGGAACACAGATACGCAGTATTTT
d_gene: TRBD1; j_gene: TRBJ1-5; abundance: many; v_gene: TRBV28; CDR3aa: CASSLTGANNQPQHF; CDR3nt: TGTGCCAGCAGTTTGACAGGGGCGAACAATCAGCCCCAGCATTTT
d_gene: TRBD2; j_gene: TRBJ2-7; abundance: NA; v_gene: TRBV12-3/TRBV12-4; CDR3aa: CASSFSQTSPSYEQCF; CDR3nt: TGTGCCAGCAGTTTTAGTCAGACTAGCCCAAGTTACGAGCAGTGCTTC
d_gene: NA; j_gene: TRBJ1-1; abundance: medium-sized; v_gene: TRBV11-2; CDR3aa: CASSFFSQGLGEAFF; CDR3nt: TGTGCCAGCAGCTTTTTCAGCCAGGGGTTGGGGGAAGCTTTCTTT
d_gene: TRBD2; j_gene: TRBJ2-1; abundance: few; v_gene: TRBV29-1; CDR3aa: CSVTRTSERSAGNEQFF; CDR3nt: TGCAGCGTGACCAGGACTAGCGAACGTTCGGCGGGTAATGAGCAGTTCTTC
d_gene: TRBD2; j_gene: TRBJ2-1; abundance: few; v_gene: TRBV9; CDR3aa: CASSVRLAAYNEQFF; CDR3nt: TGTGCCAGCAGCGTCCGACTAGCGGCATACAATGAGCAGTTCTTC
d_gene: TRBD2; j_gene: TRBJ2-1; abundance: NA; v_gene: TRBV18; CDR3aa: CASSSKRGHSNEQFF; CDR3nt: TGTGCCAGCTCCTCCAAGCGGGGGCACTCCAATGAGCAGTTCTTC
d_gene: TRBD1; j_gene: TRBJ2-7; abundance: NA; v_gene: TRBV11-3; CDR3aa: CASRLGGTGVTHYEQYF; CDR3nt: TGCGCCAGCAGGTTAGGAGGGACAGGGGTCACGCACTACGAGCAGTACTTC
d_gene: NA; j_gene: TRBJ1-5; abundance: NA; v_gene: TRBV6-6; CDR3aa: CVSSTQGAGQPQHF; CDR3nt: TGTGTCAGCAGCACACAGGGTGCAGGCCAGCCCCAGCATTTT
d_gene: NA; j_gene: TRBJ1-1; abundance: NA; v_gene: TRBV11-2; CDR3aa: CASSFRERAGAIF; CDR3nt: TGTGCCAGCAGCTTTCGTGAGAGGGCGGGGGCTATCTTT
d_gene: TRBD1; j_gene: TRBJ2-5; abundance: NA; v_gene: TRBV6-5; CDR3aa: CVSSYGAVDRSQETPYF; CDR3nt: TGTGTCAGCAGTTACGGAGCTGTGGACAGGTCTCAAGAGACCCCGTACTTC
d_gene: NA; j_gene: TRBJ1-5; abundance: NA; v_gene: TRBV6-2/TRBV6-3; CDR3aa: CASSPTGGSTDTQHF; CDR3nt: TGTGCCAGCAGCCCGACTGGCGGGAGCACAGATACGCAGCATTTT